This TCR beta chain was recorded in a study of blood T cell repertoires in COVID-19. Study-wide context: Sample material is recorded as cDNA or gDNA derived from T cells, B-cell-depleted T cells, or PBMCs.

The authors' processing: It was from reference gene primer amplification that nucleated cell counts were estimated. Libraries were prepared by immunoSEQ multiplex PCR; TCRdb keeps only in-frame clonotypes and omits some of them. The DNA was the basis for D and trimming; V, J and clone size are from that table. The sample yields roughly 88,000 clones, 65% to 85% seen once. There are 16 residues in the CDR3. The V and J ends lost 2 bases and 3 bases respectively, with 13 bases between them. Germline CDR1 and CDR2: KGHSH and LQKENI. This chain uses TRBV18 with TRBJ1-4; D remains unclear. The sequenced sample was peripheral blood. This clonotype originated in a woman of 80 years or more with acute or convalescent COVID-19. In DNA form, the CDR3 reads TGTGCCAGCTCACCATATAGAGACACGTCTAATGAAAAACTGTTTTTT. The encoded protein is CASSPYRDTSNEKLFF.